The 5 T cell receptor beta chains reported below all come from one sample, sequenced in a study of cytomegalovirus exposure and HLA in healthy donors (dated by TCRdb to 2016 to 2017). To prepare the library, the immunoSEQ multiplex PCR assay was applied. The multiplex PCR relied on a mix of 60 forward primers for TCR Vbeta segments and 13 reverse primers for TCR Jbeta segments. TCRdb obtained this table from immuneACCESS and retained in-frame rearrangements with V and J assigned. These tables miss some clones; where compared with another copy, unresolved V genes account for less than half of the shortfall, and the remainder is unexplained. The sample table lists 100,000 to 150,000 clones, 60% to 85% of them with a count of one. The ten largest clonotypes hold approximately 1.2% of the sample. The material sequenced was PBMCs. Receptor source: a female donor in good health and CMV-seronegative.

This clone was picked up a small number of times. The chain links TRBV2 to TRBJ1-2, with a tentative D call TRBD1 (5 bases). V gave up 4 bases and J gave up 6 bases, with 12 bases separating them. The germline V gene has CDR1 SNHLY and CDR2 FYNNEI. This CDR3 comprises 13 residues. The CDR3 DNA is TGTGCCAGCAGTGTCGGGGGAGGGCATGGCTACACCTTC. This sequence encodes CASSVGGGHGYTF. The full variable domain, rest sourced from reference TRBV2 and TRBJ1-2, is EPEVTQTPSHQVTQMGQEVILRCVPISNHLYFYWYRQILGQKVEFLVSFYNNEISEKSEIFDDQFSVERPDGSNFTLKIRSTKLEDSAMYFCASSVGGGHGYTFGSGTRLTVV.

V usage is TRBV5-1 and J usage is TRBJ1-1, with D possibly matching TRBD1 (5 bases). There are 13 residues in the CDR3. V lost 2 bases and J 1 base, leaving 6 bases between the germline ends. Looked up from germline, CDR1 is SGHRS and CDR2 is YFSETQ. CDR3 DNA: TGCGCCAGCAGCTTCGACAGGAACACTGAAGCTTTCTTT. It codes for CASSFDRNTEAFF. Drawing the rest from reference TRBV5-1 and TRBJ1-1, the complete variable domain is KAGVTQTPRYLIKTRGQQVTLSCSPISGHRSVSWYQQTPGQGLQFLFEYFSETQRNKGNFPGRFSGRQFSNSRSEMNVSTLELGDSALYLCASSFDRNTEAFFGQGTRLTVV.

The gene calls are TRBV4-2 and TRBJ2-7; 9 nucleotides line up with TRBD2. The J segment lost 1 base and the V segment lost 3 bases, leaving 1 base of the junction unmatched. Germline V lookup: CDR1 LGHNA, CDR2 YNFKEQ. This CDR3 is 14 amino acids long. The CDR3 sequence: CASSHLAGSYEQYF. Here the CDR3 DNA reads TGTGCCAGCAGCCATCTAGCGGGGTCCTACGAGCAGTACTTC.

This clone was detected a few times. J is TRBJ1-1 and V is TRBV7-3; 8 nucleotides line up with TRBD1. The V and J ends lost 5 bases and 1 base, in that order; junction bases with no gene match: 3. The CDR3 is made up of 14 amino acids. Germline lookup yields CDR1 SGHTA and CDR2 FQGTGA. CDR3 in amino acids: CASSLGQGNTEAFF. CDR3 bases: TGTGCCAGCAGCCTCGGACAGGGGAACACTGAAGCTTTCTTT. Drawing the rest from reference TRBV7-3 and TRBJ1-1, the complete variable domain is GAGVSQTPSNKVTEKGKYVELRCDPISGHTALYWYRQSLGQGPEFLIYFQGTGAADDSGLPNDRFFAVRPEGSVSTLKIQRTERGDSAVYLCASSLGQGNTEAFFGQGTRLTVV.

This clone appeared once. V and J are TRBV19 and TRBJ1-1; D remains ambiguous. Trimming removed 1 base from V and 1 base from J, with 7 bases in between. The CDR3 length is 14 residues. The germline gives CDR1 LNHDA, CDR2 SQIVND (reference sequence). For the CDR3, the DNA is TGTGCCAGTAGTATAGTCGAGGGGAACACTGAAGCTTTCTTT. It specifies CASSIVEGNTEAFF.